These T cell receptor beta chains were read from a single sample in a study of cytomegalovirus exposure and HLA in healthy donors. Only in-frame clones appear in the TCRdb table, and some are missing; sequencing was by immunoSEQ multiplex PCR. The sample has just over 50,000 clones. The sequencing input was PBMCs. These receptors were taken from an older woman in good health and CMV-seropositive. The CDR3 runs from the conserved cysteine through the conserved F or W. D genes are given only for firm matches.

TRBV10-3	14	TRBD1	TRBJ2-7	TGTGCCATCAGTGAGGGACAGGGGAGGTACGAGCAGTACTTC	CAISEGQGRYEQYF
TRBV6-6	16	TRBD2	TRBJ2-5	TGTGCCAGCAGTTACGATAGCGGGGGGGCCGGAGAGACCCAGTACTTC	CASSYDSGGAGETQYF
TRBV10-1	19	TRBD1	TRBJ1-5	TGCGCCAGCAGTGGGGAGGGGCGACAGGGGGCCCAAAGGGACCAGCCCCAGCATTTT	CASSGEGRQGAQRDQPQHF
TRBV19	12	NA	TRBJ1-1	TGTGCCAGTAGAGCCCAGGCAGACCGCCCTCTATTT	CASRAQADRPLF
TRBV7-9	15	TRBD1	TRBJ1-6	TGTGCCAGCAGCCCGGGACAGCCTGTGTTTTCACCCCTCCACTTT	CASSPGQPVFSPLHF
TRBV9	15	TRBD1	TRBJ1-3	TGTGCCAGCAGCCCTTGGACAGGCTCTGGAAACACCATATATTTT	CASSPWTGSGNTIYF
TRBV6-6	14	TRBD1	TRBJ2-7	TGTGCCAGCAGTGGACGGGACAGGGTAAGCGAGCAGTACTTC	CASSGRDRVSEQYF
TRBV5-1	16	TRBD1	TRBJ1-3	TGCGCCAGCAGCTCGACCGGGACAGGGGCTGGAAACACCATATATTTT	CASSSTGTGAGNTIYF
TRBV2	14	NA	TRBJ1-6	TGTGCCAGCAAGGAGTTCGGGGTTAATTCACCCCTCCACTTT	CASKEFGVNSPLHF
TRBV5-4	16	TRBD2	TRBJ2-7	TGTGCCAGCAGCCTAGCTGCTAGCGGGGGGTCCTACGAGCAGTACTTC	CASSLAASGGSYEQYF
TRBV5-1	15	TRBD1	TRBJ1-4	TGCGCCAGCAGCGGAACAGGGGCAACTAATGAAAAACTGTTTTTT	CASSGTGATNEKLFF
TRBV7-2	14	NA	TRBJ2-1	TGTGCCAGCAGCTTATCAGGGGTGGTGAATGAGCAGTTCTTC	CASSLSGVVNEQFF
TRBV7-9	16	NA	TRBJ1-2	TGTGCCAGCAGCCCTGGAGGAAGCGGTTCTAACTATGGCTACACCTTC	CASSPGGSGSNYGYTF
TRBV19	12	NA	TRBJ1-1	TGTGCCAGTAGCCCCGGGAACACTGAAGCTTTCTTT	CASSPGNTEAFF
TRBV7-2	14	NA	TRBJ1-1	TGTGCCAGCAGCTGGATGGGACAGAACACTGAAGCTTTCTTT	CASSWMGQNTEAFF
TRBV18	17	TRBD1	TRBJ1-1	TGTGCCAGCTCGCAAATAGGGACAGGGGAAATGAACACTGAAGCTTTCTTT	CASSQIGTGEMNTEAFF
TRBV4-3	20	TRBD1	TRBJ2-7	TGCGCCAGCAGCCAAGACCTTCCCCGGGACAGGGGCCCCAACTCCTACGAGCAGTACTTC	CASSQDLPRDRGPNSYEQYF
TRBV18	14	NA	TRBJ1-1	TGTGCCAGCTCACCCCGAGCTGGGGGGACTGAAGCTTTCTTT	CASSPRAGGTEAFF
TRBV18	15	NA	TRBJ1-3	TGTGCCAGCTCACCGGAAACAGGGAAAGGAAACACCATATATTTT	CASSPETGKGNTIYF
TRBV29-1	14	NA	TRBJ1-1	TGCAGCGTTGAAGTCAGGGGCCAGAACACTGAAGCTTTCTTT	CSVEVRGQNTEAFF
TRBV5-1	16	NA	TRBJ2-2	TGCGCCAGCAGCTTGGTGGGGGGGCCGGGCACCGGGGAGCTGTTTTTT	CASSLVGGPGTGELFF
TRBV19	14	NA	TRBJ1-1	TGTGCCAGTAGTCTATTGTATGCAGGTCCTGAAGCTTTCTTT	CASSLLYAGPEAFF
TRBV5-4	15	TRBD1	TRBJ1-1	TGTGCCAGCAGCCGAAGGGGACAGGGGAACACTGAAGCTTTCTTT	CASSRRGQGNTEAFF
TRBV5-1	12	NA	TRBJ2-5	TGCGCCAGCAGCTGGGGGGAGGAGACCCAGTACTTC	CASSWGEETQYF
TRBV4-1	15	NA	TRBJ1-4	TGCGCCAGCAGCCAAGACGGGGCAACTAATGAAAAACTGTTTTTT	CASSQDGATNEKLFF
TRBV10-1	17	NA	TRBJ2-6	TGCGCCAGCAGTGAGTCTGTCCAGAGGCCTGGGGCCAACGTCCTGACTTTC	CASSESVQRPGANVLTF
TRBV25-1	14	NA	TRBJ2-5	TGTGCCAGCAGTGAAAGGGGTTCAGTCGAGACCCAGTACTTC	CASSERGSVETQYF
TRBV5-4	19	TRBD1	TRBJ2-6	TGTGCCAGCAGCCGAACCGGGACAGGGGTCTCCTCTGGGGCCAACGTCCTGACTTTC	CASSRTGTGVSSGANVLTF
TRBV29-1	12	TRBD1	TRBJ2-7	TGCAGCGGGGGACAGGGGCACTACGAGCAGTACTTC	CSGGQGHYEQYF
TRBV27	13	NA	TRBJ1-5	TGTGCCAGCAGTTTATCGGACTATCAGCCCCAGCATTTT	CASSLSDYQPQHF
TRBV5-1	14	TRBD1	TRBJ2-7	TGCGCCAGCGCTCCAGGGACAGTATCCTACGAGCAGTACTTC	CASAPGTVSYEQYF
TRBV27	15	TRBD2	TRBJ2-7	TGTGCCAGCAGTTCCGCCGGGACTAGAGCCTACGAGCAGTACTTC	CASSSAGTRAYEQYF
TRBV28	12	TRBD1	TRBJ1-2	TGTGCCAGCAGGCTGGGACAGGGCGGCTACACCTTC	CASRLGQGGYTF
TRBV5-6	15	NA	TRBJ2-2	TGTGCCAGCAGCTTGGTGGCAGGGAACACCGGGGAGCTGTTTTTT	CASSLVAGNTGELFF
TRBV2	14	TRBD2	TRBJ2-5	TGTGCCAGCAGTGATGGGCAGCGGGGAGGGTCCCAGTACTTC	CASSDGQRGGSQYF
TRBV18	16	TRBD1	TRBJ2-3	TGTGCCAGCTCACCGATGGGCAGGGGGCTTCCAGATACGCAGTATTTT	CASSPMGRGLPDTQYF
TRBV5-1	16	TRBD2	TRBJ2-3	TGCGCCAGCAGCTTGCGGGCTAGCGGGGTCACAGATACGCAGTATTTT	CASSLRASGVTDTQYF
TRBV2	13	NA	TRBJ1-1	TGTGCCAGCACCGGACAGCAGAACACTGAAGCTTTCTTT	CASTGQQNTEAFF
TRBV18	16	NA	TRBJ1-4	TGTGCCAGCTCACCCCCGGACTCCCCCGGGGGTGAAAAACTGTTTTTT	CASSPPDSPGGEKLFF
TRBV18	16	TRBD1	TRBJ2-1	TGTGCCAGCTCACTTGTACCGGGACAGGGTAGTAATGAGCAGTTCTTC	CASSLVPGQGSNEQFF
TRBV4-1	16	TRBD1	TRBJ1-1	TGCGCCAGCAGCCAAAGGGACAGGGACATGAACACTGAAGCTTTCTTT	CASSQRDRDMNTEAFF
TRBV6-5	12	NA	TRBJ2-1	TGTGCCAGCAGCCGGACTGTCAATGAGCAGTTCTTC	CASSRTVNEQFF
TRBV11-2	14	TRBD1	TRBJ1-1	TGTGCCAGCAGCTTAAACGGGGCCAGGGGGCAAGCTTTCTTT	CASSLNGARGQAFF
TRBV5-6	15	TRBD1	TRBJ1-5	TGTGCCAGCAGCCCCGATAAGGGGGCTCCTCAGCCCCAGCATTTT	CASSPDKGAPQPQHF
TRBV5-6	17	TRBD1	TRBJ1-2	TGTGCCAGCAGCTTGGTCAGGGACAGGGAGGGCCACGATGGCTACACCTTC	CASSLVRDREGHDGYTF
TRBV29-1	14	TRBD1	TRBJ2-5	TGCAGCGTTCGCGACAGGGGGTACCAAGAGACCCAGTACTTC	CSVRDRGYQETQYF
TRBV6-5	15	NA	TRBJ1-4	TGTGCCAGCACTACCCTACAGGCAACTAATGAAAAACTGTTTTTT	CASTTLQATNEKLFF
TRBV20-1	11	NA	TRBJ2-5	TGCAGTGCAACTTCGGGTGAGACCCAGTACTTC	CSATSGETQYF
TRBV6-5	14	TRBD2	TRBJ2-7	TGTGCCAGCAGGCGAGCTAGCGGTTCCTACGAGCAGTACTTC	CASRRASGSYEQYF
TRBV6-5	15	TRBD1	TRBJ1-2	TGTGCCAGCAGTTACCGGGACAGGGGGAACTATGGCTACACCTTC	CASSYRDRGNYGYTF
TRBV6-5	16	TRBD2	TRBJ2-2	TGTGCCAGCAGTTTCCACCCTAGCGGGGGCGGCGGGGAGCTGTTTTTT	CASSFHPSGGGGELFF
TRBV5-1	15	TRBD1	TRBJ2-3	TGCGCCAGCAGCTCGGGACAGGAAGGCACAGATACGCAGTATTTT	CASSSGQEGTDTQYF
TRBV2	14	NA	TRBJ2-1	TGTGCCAGCAGTGAAGTACAGGCCCACAATGAGCAGTTCTTC	CASSEVQAHNEQFF
TRBV7-9	16	TRBD1	TRBJ2-7	TGTGCCAGCAGCTCATGGCCGGGACAGGTTCCCTACGAGCAGTACTTC	CASSSWPGQVPYEQYF
TRBV18	14	NA	TRBJ1-1	TGTGCCAGCTCACCAATCGGGGTTGGGACTGAAGCTTTCTTT	CASSPIGVGTEAFF